Described below is a single T cell receptor (beta chain) sequence and its context. The antigen is not known. Germline V CDR1 and CDR2: LGHDT, YNNKEL (reference sequence). The ends were cut back, 0 bases at V and 10 bases at J, with 7 bases in the middle. The CDR3 extends over 12 amino acids. This specimen comes from a study of CD8 T cells in ankylosing spondylitis. Study findings and constraints: Earlier reports found some motif variants in synovial fluid and blood in reactive arthritis. Reportedly, significant enrichment of disease-linked clones occurred in matched ankylosing spondylitis synovial fluid. Relatively scarce in peripheral blood, disease-linked clones were CD8+. Eight highly homologous variants formed a TCR beta motif that appeared characteristic of ankylosing spondylitis blood.

Each TCR beta library was made by quantitative 5'-RACE that incorporated molecular barcodes. TCRdb called the 5' RACE reads again in MiXCR, with one record for every CDR3 protein. The sample holds around 390,000 distinct CDR3 sequences, more than 20% seen once. The chain combines TRBV3-1 with TRBJ2-1; the D gene is possibly TRBD1 (5 bases). This receptor was identified in a male donor with ankylosing spondylitis. Sequenced: blood, either unsorted or a sorted T cell fraction (not recorded which). The CDR3 nucleotides are TGTGCCAGCAGCCAAGAACAGGCCGAGCAGTTCTTC. This encodes CASSQEQAEQFF.